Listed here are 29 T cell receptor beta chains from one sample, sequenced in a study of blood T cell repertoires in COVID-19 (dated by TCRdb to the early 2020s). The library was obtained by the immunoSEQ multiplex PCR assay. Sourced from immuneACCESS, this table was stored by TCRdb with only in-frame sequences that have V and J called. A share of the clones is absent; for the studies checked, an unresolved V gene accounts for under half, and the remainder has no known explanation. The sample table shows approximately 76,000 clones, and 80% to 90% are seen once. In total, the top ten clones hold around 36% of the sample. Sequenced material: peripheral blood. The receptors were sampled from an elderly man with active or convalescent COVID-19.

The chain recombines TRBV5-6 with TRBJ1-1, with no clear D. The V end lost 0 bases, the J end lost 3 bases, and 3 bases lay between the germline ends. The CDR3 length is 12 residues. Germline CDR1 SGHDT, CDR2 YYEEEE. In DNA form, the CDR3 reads TGTGCCAGCAGCTTGGACTACACTGAAGCTTTCTTT. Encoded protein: CASSLDYTEAFF. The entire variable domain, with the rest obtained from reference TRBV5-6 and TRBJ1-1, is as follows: DAGVTQSPTHLIKTRGQQVTLRCSPKSGHDTVSWYQQALGQGPQFIFQYYEEEERQRGNFPDRFSGHQFPNYSSELNVNALLLGDSALYLCASSLDYTEAFFGQGTRLTVV.

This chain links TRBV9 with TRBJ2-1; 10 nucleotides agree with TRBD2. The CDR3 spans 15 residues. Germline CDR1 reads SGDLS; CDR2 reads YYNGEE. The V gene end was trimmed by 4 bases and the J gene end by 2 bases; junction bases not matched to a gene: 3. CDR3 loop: CASSTTSGAYNEQFF. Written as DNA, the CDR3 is TGTGCCAGCAGCACAACTAGCGGGGCCTACAATGAGCAGTTCTTC.

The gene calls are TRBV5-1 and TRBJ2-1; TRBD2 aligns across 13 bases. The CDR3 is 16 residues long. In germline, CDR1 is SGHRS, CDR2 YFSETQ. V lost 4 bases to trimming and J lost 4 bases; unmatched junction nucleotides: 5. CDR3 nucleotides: TGCGCCAGCAGCCTGCAGGGACTAGCGGGATACAATGAGCAGTTCTTC. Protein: CASSLQGLAGYNEQFF.

Here the CDR3 DNA reads TGCGCCAGCAGCCAAGATCGGGGGAGGTTGGGGCAACTGTTTTTT. Amino acids: CASSQDRGRLGQLFF. The V call is TRBV4-3, the J call TRBJ1-4, with D possibly TRBD1 on 5 matching bases. The CDR3 has 15 amino acids. Germline lookup yields CDR1 LGHNA and CDR2 YSLEER. Trimming removed 0 bases at V and 12 bases at J, with 17 bases between.

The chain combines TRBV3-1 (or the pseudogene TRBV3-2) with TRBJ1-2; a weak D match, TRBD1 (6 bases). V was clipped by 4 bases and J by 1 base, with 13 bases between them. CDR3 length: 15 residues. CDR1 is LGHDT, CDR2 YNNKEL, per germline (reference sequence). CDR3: CASSPGGALNYGYTF. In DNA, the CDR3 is TGTGCCAGCAGCCCGGGGGGGGCGCTTAACTATGGCTACACCTTC.

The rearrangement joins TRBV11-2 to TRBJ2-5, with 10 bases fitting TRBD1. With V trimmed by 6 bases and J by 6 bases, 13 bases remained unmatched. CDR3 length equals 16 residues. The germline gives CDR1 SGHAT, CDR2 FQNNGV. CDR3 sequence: CASSPPGQGPRQTQYF. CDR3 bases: TGTGCCAGCAGTCCTCCGGGACAGGGGCCCCGTCAGACCCAGTACTTC.

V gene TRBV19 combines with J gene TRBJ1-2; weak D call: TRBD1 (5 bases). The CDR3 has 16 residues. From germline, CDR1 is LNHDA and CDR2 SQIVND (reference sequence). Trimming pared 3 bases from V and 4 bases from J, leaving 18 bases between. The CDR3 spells CASSMTSGPWGYGYTF. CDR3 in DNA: TGTGCCAGTAGTATGACGTCAGGGCCCTGGGGCTATGGCTACACCTTC.

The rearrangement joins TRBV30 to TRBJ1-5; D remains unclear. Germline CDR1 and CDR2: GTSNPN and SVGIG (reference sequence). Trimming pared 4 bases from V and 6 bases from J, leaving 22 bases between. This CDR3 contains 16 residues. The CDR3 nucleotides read TGTGCCTGGACCTCGGCCCCCACCCAACGGGGTCAGCCCCAGCATTTT. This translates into CAWTSAPTQRGQPQHF.

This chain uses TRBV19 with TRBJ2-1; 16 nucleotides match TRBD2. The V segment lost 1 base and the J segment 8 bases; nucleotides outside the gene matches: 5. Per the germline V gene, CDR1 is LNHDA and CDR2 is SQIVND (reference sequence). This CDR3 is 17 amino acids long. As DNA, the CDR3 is TGTGCCAGTAGTATAGCTGGGACTAGCGGGAGGGTGGATGAGCAGTTCTTC. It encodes CASSIAGTSGRVDEQFF. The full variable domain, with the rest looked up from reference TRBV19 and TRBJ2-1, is DGGITQSPKYLFRKEGQNVTLSCEQNLNHDAMYWYRQDPGQGLRLIYYSQIVNDFQKGDIAEGYSVSREKKESFPLTVTSAQKNPTAFYLCASSIAGTSGRVDEQFFGPGTRLTVL.

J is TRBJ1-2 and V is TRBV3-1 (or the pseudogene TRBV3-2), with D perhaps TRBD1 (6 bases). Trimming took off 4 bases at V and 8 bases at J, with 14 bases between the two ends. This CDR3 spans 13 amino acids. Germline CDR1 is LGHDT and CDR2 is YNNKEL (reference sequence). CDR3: CASSLRGTKGYTF. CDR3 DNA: TGTGCCAGCAGCCTAAGAGGGACAAAGGGCTACACCTTC.

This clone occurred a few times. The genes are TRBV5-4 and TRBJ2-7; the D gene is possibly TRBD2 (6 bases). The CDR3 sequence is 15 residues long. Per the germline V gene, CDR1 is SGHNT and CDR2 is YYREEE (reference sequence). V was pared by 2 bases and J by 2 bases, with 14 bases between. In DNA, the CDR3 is TGTGCCAGCAGCTTATCCAGCGGGTTTGCCTACGAGCAGTACTTC. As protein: CASSLSSGFAYEQYF.

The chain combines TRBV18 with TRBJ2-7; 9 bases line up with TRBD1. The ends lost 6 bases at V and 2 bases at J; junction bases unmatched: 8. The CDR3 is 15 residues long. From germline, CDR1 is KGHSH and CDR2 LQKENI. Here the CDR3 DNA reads TGTGCCAGCTCCCCGGGACAGGGCGTCCCCTACGAGCAGTACTTC. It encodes CASSPGQGVPYEQYF.

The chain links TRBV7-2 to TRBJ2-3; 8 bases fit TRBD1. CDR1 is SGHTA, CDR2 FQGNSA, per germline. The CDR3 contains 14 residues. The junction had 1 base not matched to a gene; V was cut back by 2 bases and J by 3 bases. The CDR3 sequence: CASSLQGATDTQYF. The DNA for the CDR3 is TGTGCCAGCAGCTTACAGGGGGCAACAGATACGCAGTATTTT. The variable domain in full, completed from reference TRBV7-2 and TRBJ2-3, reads GAGVSQSPSNKVTEKGKDVELRCDPISGHTALYWYRQSLGQGLEFLIYFQGNSAPDKSGLPSDRFSAERTGGSVSTLTIQRTQQEDSAVYLCASSLQGATDTQYFGPGTRLTVL.

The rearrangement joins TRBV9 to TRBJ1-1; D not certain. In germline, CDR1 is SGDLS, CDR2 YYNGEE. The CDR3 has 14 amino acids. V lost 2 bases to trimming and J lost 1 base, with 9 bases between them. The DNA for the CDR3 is TGTGCCAGCAGCGTGGCCCAATCGAACACTGAAGCTTTCTTT. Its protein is CASSVAQSNTEAFF.

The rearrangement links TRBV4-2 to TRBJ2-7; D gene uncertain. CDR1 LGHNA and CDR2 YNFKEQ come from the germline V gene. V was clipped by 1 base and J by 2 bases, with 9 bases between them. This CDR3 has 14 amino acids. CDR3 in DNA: TGTGCCAGCAGCCAAGCGCAACTTGCCTACGAGCAGTACTTC. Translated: CASSQAQLAYEQYF.

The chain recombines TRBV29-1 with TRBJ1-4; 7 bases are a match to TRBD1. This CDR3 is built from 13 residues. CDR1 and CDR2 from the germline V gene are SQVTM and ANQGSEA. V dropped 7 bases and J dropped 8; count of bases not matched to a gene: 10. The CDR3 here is CSASDRVGEKLFF. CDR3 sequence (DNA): TGCAGCGCAAGTGACAGGGTTGGGGAAAAACTGTTTTTT.

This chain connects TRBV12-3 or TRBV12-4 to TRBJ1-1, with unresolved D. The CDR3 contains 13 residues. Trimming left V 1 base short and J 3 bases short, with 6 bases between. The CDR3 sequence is CASSLGRDTEAFF. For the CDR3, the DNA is TGTGCCAGCAGTTTAGGGCGGGACACTGAAGCTTTCTTT.

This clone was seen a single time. CDR3 bases: TGTGCCAGCAGGCCACTAGCGGGAGACTACGAGCAGTACTTC. Translating gives CASRPLAGDYEQYF. The rearrangement uses TRBV28 and TRBJ2-7, with 11 bases aligning to TRBD2. From germline, CDR1 is MDHEN and CDR2 SYDVKM. This CDR3 has 14 residues. V was pared by 6 bases and J by 3 bases, with 4 bases of the junction left unmatched.

The CDR3 loop reads CASSIGQTNTGELFF. The CDR3 bases are TGTGCCAGCAGCATCGGACAGACGAACACCGGGGAGCTGTTTTTT. The rearrangement links TRBV5-5 to TRBJ2-2, with a possible D match to TRBD1 (6 bases). The V gene's germline CDR1 is SGHKS and CDR2 YYEKEE (reference sequence). The CDR3 runs 15 residues. Trimming pared 4 bases from V and 0 bases from J, leaving 10 bases between.

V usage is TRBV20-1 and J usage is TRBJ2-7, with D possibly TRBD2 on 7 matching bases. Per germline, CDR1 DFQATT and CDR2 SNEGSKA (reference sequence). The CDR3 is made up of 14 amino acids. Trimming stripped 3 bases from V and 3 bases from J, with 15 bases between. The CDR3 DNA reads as TGCAGTGCTAGTCTGGGGGGGGCGAGCTACGAGCAGTACTTC. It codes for CSASLGGASYEQYF.

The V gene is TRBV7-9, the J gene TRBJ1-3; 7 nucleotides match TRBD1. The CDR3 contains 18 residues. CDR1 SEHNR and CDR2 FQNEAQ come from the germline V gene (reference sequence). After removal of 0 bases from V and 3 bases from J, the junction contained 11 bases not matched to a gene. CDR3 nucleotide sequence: TGTGCCAGCAGCTTAGCAGGGGGCTCCTATCTTTATGGAAACACCATATATTTT. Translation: CASSLAGGSYLYGNTIYF.

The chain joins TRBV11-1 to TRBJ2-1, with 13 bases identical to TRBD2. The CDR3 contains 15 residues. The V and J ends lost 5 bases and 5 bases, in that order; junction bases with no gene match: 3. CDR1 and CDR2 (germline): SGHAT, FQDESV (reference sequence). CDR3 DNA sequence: TGTGCCAGCAGCGAGGGACTAGCGGGGAACAATGAGCAGTTCTTC. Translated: CASSEGLAGNNEQFF.

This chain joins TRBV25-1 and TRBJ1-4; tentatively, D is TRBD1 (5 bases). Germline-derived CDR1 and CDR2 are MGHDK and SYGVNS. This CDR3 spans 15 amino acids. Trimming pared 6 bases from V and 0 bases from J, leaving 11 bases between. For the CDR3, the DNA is TGTGCCAGCAGCGAGACAGATGCAACTAATGAAAAACTGTTTTTT. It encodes CASSETDATNEKLFF.

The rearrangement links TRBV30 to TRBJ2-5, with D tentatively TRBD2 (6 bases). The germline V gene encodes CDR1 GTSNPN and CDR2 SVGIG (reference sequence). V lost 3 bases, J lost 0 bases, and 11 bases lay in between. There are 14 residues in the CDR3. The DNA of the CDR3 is TGTGCCTGGAGCGCGGGGAGATACCAAGAGACCCAGTACTTC. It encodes CAWSAGRYQETQYF.

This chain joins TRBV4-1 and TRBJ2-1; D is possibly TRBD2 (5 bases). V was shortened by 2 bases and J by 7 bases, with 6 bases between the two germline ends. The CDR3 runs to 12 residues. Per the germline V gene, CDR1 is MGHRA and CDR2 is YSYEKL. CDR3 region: CASSQRGNEQFF. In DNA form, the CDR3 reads TGCGCCAGCAGCCAACGAGGGAATGAGCAGTTCTTC.

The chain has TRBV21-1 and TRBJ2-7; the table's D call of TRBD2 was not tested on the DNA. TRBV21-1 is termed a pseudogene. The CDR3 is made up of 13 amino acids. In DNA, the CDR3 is TGTGCCAGCAGCAGCGGGGGCCCCTACGAGCAGTACTTC. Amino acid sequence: CASSSGGPYEQYF.

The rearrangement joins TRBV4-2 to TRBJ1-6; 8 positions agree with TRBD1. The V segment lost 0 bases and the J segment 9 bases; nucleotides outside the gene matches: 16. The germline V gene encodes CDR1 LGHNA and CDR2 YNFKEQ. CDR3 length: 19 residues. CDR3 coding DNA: TGTGCCAGCAGCCAAGATCGGAACAGGGGGTCGTCTGCGCTTTCACCCCTCCACTTT. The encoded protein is CASSQDRNRGSSALSPLHF.

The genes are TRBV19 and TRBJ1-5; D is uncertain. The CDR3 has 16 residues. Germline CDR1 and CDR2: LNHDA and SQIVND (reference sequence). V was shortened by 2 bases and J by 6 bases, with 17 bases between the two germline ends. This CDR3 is CASSIPSLPLGQPQHF. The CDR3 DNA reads TGTGCCAGTAGTATACCCTCACTTCCTCTCGGTCAGCCCCAGCATTTT.

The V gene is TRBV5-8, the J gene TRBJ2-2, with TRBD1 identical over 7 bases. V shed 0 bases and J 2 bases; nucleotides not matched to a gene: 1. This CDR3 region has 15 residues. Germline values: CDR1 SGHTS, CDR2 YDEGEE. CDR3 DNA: TGTGCCAGCAGCTTGGACAGGGGAAACACCGGGGAGCTGTTTTTT. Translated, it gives CASSLDRGNTGELFF.